One sample yielded the 31 T cell receptor beta chains listed below, sequenced in a study of CD8 T cells in Susac syndrome. Reverse transcription of about 0.5 to 1 ug RNA used random hexamers. One entry per CDR3 protein, called by TCRdb with MiXCR from the immunoSEQ multiplex PCR reads. The data contain 150,000 to 250,000 distinct CDR3 sequences, more than 90% of them singletons. The specimen was CD4+ T cells from PBMCs. Receptor source: a human donor with multiple sclerosis.

The genes are TRBV20-1 and TRBJ2-7; 8 bases are shared with TRBD1. The CDR3 is made up of 15 amino acids. The germline V gene has CDR1 DFQATT and CDR2 SNEGSKA (reference sequence). V was pared by 6 bases and J by 2 bases, with 12 bases of the junction left unmatched. The CDR3 is CSATPDRGATYEQYF. The CDR3 coding sequence is TGCAGTGCGACCCCTGACAGGGGTGCAACCTACGAGCAGTACTTC.

DNA for the CDR3: TGTGCCAGCAGCCTGGACGGAACGAATTCACCCCTCCACTTT. Protein product: CASSLDGTNSPLHF. The gene calls are TRBV7-6 and TRBJ1-6; no clear D. The germline V gene encodes CDR1 SGHVS and CDR2 FNYEAQ. The CDR3 contains 14 residues. The ends were cut back, 5 bases at V and 7 bases at J, with 12 bases in the middle.

The chain joins TRBV20-1 to TRBJ1-2; 7 bases line up with TRBD1. There are 13 residues in the CDR3. Germline CDR1 is DFQATT and CDR2 is SNEGSKA (reference sequence). After removal of 6 bases from V and 2 bases from J, the junction contained 6 bases not matched to a gene. In nucleotides, the CDR3 is TGCAGTGCCTCGGACAGGAGGAACTATGGCTACACCTTC. Protein: CSASDRRNYGYTF.

The rearrangement joins TRBV20-1 to TRBJ2-6; D is possibly TRBD2 (6 bases). Germline loops: CDR1 DFQATT, CDR2 SNEGSKA (reference sequence). V was shortened by 3 bases and J by 0 bases, with 12 bases between the two germline ends. The CDR3 is 16 residues long. The CDR3 is CSARGYGSSGANVLTF. As DNA, the CDR3 is TGCAGTGCTAGGGGCTACGGGAGCTCTGGGGCCAACGTCCTGACTTTC.

This chain joins TRBV30 and TRBJ2-5; D is unresolved. CDR1 and CDR2 (germline): GTSNPN, SVGIG (reference sequence). CDR3 length equals 13 residues. V was clipped by 2 bases and J by 0 bases, with 7 bases between them. The CDR3 loop is CAWSLGYQETQYF. DNA for the CDR3: TGTGCCTGGAGTCTAGGATACCAAGAGACCCAGTACTTC.

J is TRBJ1-2 and V is TRBV2; perhaps TRBD1 as D (5 bases). Germline assignment: CDR1 SNHLY and CDR2 FYNNEI. The CDR3 extends over 14 amino acids. The V gene lost 8 bases and the J gene lost 4 bases, with 17 bases spanning the gap. DNA for the CDR3: TGTGCCAGCTGTCAACTAGGACAAACCTATGGCTACACCTTC. This codes for CASCQLGQTYGYTF.

This clonotype was observed a single time. The chain employs TRBV5-4 and TRBJ1-1; possible D gene TRBD1, 5 bases. Trimming pared 0 bases from V and 4 bases from J, leaving 13 bases between. Per the germline V gene, CDR1 is SGHNT and CDR2 is YYREEE (reference sequence). CDR3 length equals 15 residues. CDR3 coding DNA: TGTGCCAGCAGCTTGGAGGCAGGGATCGTCACTGAAGCTTTCTTT. This codes for CASSLEAGIVTEAFF.

This chain links TRBV3-1 with TRBJ1-1; TRBD1 matches 10 bases. This CDR3 contains 15 residues. The trim removed 3 bases at V and 3 bases at J, leaving 4 bases unmatched. Looked up from germline, CDR1 is LGHDT and CDR2 is YNNKEL (reference sequence). In DNA, the CDR3 is TGTGCCAGCAGCCACCGGGACAGGGGACACACTGAAGCTTTCTTT. Translation gives CASSHRDRGHTEAFF.

This chain connects TRBV10-2 to TRBJ1-1; a weak D match, TRBD1 (5 bases). Between the trimmed V and J ends, which lost 4 bases and 0 bases, there was a span of 18 bases. Germline CDR1 reads WSHSY; CDR2 reads SAAADI. The CDR3 extends over 17 amino acids. CDR3 sequence reads: CASSATGTVMLNTEAFF. The CDR3 DNA is TGCGCCAGCAGTGCAACCGGGACGGTGATGTTGAACACTGAAGCTTTCTTT.

The chain employs TRBV20-1 and TRBJ1-6, with a weak D call TRBD1 (5 bases). The CDR3 covers 13 residues. CDR1 and CDR2 (germline): DFQATT, SNEGSKA (reference sequence). The ends were cut back, 0 bases at V and 8 bases at J, with 8 bases in the middle. CDR3 bases: TGCAGTGCTAGAGATGAAGGGGATTCACCCCTCCACTTT. Its protein product is CSARDEGDSPLHF.

DNA for the CDR3: TGCAGTGCTAGAGAGGCGTCGGGTTCACCCCTCCACTTT. As protein: CSAREASGSPLHF. This rearrangement joins TRBV20-1 to TRBJ1-6; no clear D. The CDR3 runs 13 residues. V was pared by 0 bases and J by 9 bases, with 9 bases between. The germline CDR1 and CDR2 sequences are DFQATT and SNEGSKA (reference sequence).

The V call is TRBV5-1, the J call TRBJ1-6; D might be TRBD1 (5 bases). V lost 0 bases to trimming and J lost 6 bases, with 10 bases between them. Germline V gene sequence: CDR1 SGHRS, CDR2 YFSETQ. CDR3 length: 15 residues. DNA for the CDR3: TGCGCCAGCAGCTTGGTCCCCGGGGGTAATTCACCCCTCCACTTT. Its translation is CASSLVPGGNSPLHF.

This clonotype appeared once. This chain uses TRBV20-1 with TRBJ2-1, with 9 bases identical to TRBD2. V lost 1 base to trimming and J lost 6 bases; unmatched junction nucleotides: 7. Germline CDR1 reads DFQATT; CDR2 reads SNEGSKA (reference sequence). There are 15 residues in the CDR3. The DNA for the CDR3 is TGCAGTGCTAGAGCGGCGCGGGAGGGCCGCAATGAGCAGTTCTTC. Its translation: CSARAAREGRNEQFF.

The CDR3 reads CASSGTGRESPLHF. Written as DNA, the CDR3 is TGTGCCAGCAGTGGGACAGGGAGGGAGTCACCCCTCCACTTT. The chain is built from TRBV2 and TRBJ1-6, with 8 bases matching TRBD1. The CDR3 is 14 residues long. Germline V CDR1 and CDR2: SNHLY, FYNNEI. V shed 4 bases and J 10 bases; nucleotides not matched to a gene: 6. Combining the CDR3 with reference TRBV2 and TRBJ1-6 gives the whole variable domain EPEVTQTPSHQVTQMGQEVILRCVPISNHLYFYWYRQILGQKVEFLVSFYNNEISEKSEIFDDQFSVERPDGSNFTLKIRSTKLEDSAMYFCASSGTGRESPLHFGNGTRLTVT.

The gene calls are TRBV20-1 and TRBJ2-3; D is possibly TRBD1 (6 bases). CDR1 is DFQATT and CDR2 is SNEGSKA in the germline V gene (reference sequence). Trimming left V 5 bases short and J 2 bases short, with 8 bases between. The CDR3 covers 12 residues. DNA for the CDR3: TGCAGTGCTGGACAGTCCACAGATACGCAGTATTTT. Its translation: CSAGQSTDTQYF.

The chain is built from TRBV11-3 and TRBJ2-7, with D maybe TRBD1 (6 bases). CDR3 length equals 14 residues. V was pared by 4 bases and J by 1 base, with 11 bases between. Germline assignment: CDR1 SGHNT and CDR2 YENEEA. This CDR3 reads CASSSRQVSYEQYF. CDR3 sequence (DNA): TGTGCCAGCAGCTCCAGACAGGTTTCCTACGAGCAGTACTTC.

This clonotype was counted once. The V call is TRBV12-3 or TRBV12-4, the J call TRBJ2-1; 8 bases match TRBD2. The junction had 7 bases not matched to a gene; V was cut back by 3 bases and J by 6 bases. CDR3 length: 15 amino acids. CDR3 loop: CASSFGTRGTNEQFF. CDR3 nucleotide sequence: TGTGCCAGCAGTTTCGGGACTAGAGGGACCAATGAGCAGTTCTTC.

This clonotype was counted a single time. V usage is TRBV12-3 or TRBV12-4 and J usage is TRBJ2-3; TRBD1 aligns across 9 bases. The CDR3 runs to 13 residues. Trimming took 8 bases from V and 2 from J; bases not matched to a gene: 2. The CDR3 nucleotides read TGTGCCAGCGGGACAGGGAACACAGATACGCAGTATTTT. It encodes CASGTGNTDTQYF.

This clonotype has more than one count but fewer than ten. This chain joins TRBV20-1 and TRBJ1-5, with 7 nucleotides matching TRBD1. Germline V gene lookup returns CDR1 DFQATT and CDR2 SNEGSKA (reference sequence). This CDR3 comprises 13 residues. The J segment lost 0 bases and the V segment lost 5 bases, leaving 1 base of the junction unmatched. For the CDR3, the DNA is TGCAGTGCTGGGACAGATAGCAATCAGCCCCAGCATTTT. Amino acid sequence: CSAGTDSNQPQHF.

The chain recombines TRBV15 with TRBJ2-5, with 8 nucleotides matching TRBD2. The CDR3 contains 13 residues. V shed 11 bases and J 5 bases; nucleotides not matched to a gene: 10. CDR1 is LNHNV, CDR2 YYDKDF, per germline (reference sequence). The CDR3 DNA sequence: TGTGCCGTTCAGCGGGAGAGGTTGGAGACCCAGTACTTC. Its translation is CAVQRERLETQYF.

The rearrangement uses TRBV19 and TRBJ2-7; 8 nucleotides match TRBD2. V dropped 5 bases and J dropped 3; count of bases not matched to a gene: 18. CDR1 is LNHDA, CDR2 SQIVND, per germline (reference sequence). CDR3 size: 18 residues. CDR3 protein: CASSPTSGAGGSGYEQYF. In DNA form, the CDR3 reads TGTGCCAGTAGTCCAACGTCAGGGGCGGGAGGTTCCGGCTACGAGCAGTACTTC.

The rearrangement uses TRBV6-5 and TRBJ2-5, with 8 positions matching TRBD1. Germline loops: CDR1 MNHEY, CDR2 SVGAGI. The CDR3 has 13 amino acids. Trimming took 5 bases from V and 5 from J; bases not matched to a gene: 4. DNA of the CDR3: TGTGCCAGCAGTAAACGGACAGGGGAGACCCAGTACTTC. It yields the protein CASSKRTGETQYF.

The V and J genes are TRBV29-1 and TRBJ2-3; TRBD2 agrees at 8 bases. CDR1 is SQVTM, CDR2 ANQGSEA, per germline. The CDR3 runs to 16 residues. With 8 bases clipped from V and 2 bases from J, the junction kept 15 bases outside the gene matches. CDR3 protein: CSSRIRGGRNTDTQYF. CDR3 DNA: TGCAGCTCCCGGATCCGGGGGGGAAGGAACACAGATACGCAGTATTTT.

The V gene is TRBV5-4, the J gene TRBJ2-3; TRBD1 matches 7 bases. V was pared by 4 bases and J by 5 bases, with 10 bases of the junction left unmatched. The length of the CDR3 is 15 residues. Germline V gene sequence: CDR1 SGHNT, CDR2 YYREEE (reference sequence). The CDR3 nucleotides are TGTGCCAGCAGCCCCCCCGAGGGGGCCCAAGATACGCAGTATTTT. It specifies CASSPPEGAQDTQYF. Based on the CDR3 plus reference TRBV5-4 and TRBJ2-3, the full variable domain is ETGVTQSPTHLIKTRGQQVTLRCSSQSGHNTVSWYQQALGQGPQFIFQYYREEENGRGNFPPRFSGLQFPNYSSELNVNALELDDSALYLCASSPPEGAQDTQYFGPGTRLTVL.

V is TRBV14 and J is TRBJ1-2; D remains unclear. CDR1 is SGHDN, CDR2 FVKESK, per germline. The CDR3 spans 13 residues. V lost 3 bases and J lost 5, with 10 bases in between. The chain's CDR3 is CASSQDRGYGYTF. The DNA for the CDR3 is TGTGCCAGCAGCCAGGACCGGGGATATGGCTACACCTTC.

The V and J genes are TRBV24-1 and TRBJ2-1, with D uncertain. The germline CDR1 and CDR2 sequences are KGHDR and SFDVKD. Trimming removed 4 bases from V and 12 bases from J, with 15 bases in between. CDR3 length: 13 residues. CDR3 region: CATSEDHTRWQFF. CDR3 DNA sequence: TGTGCCACCAGTGAAGATCATACACGGTGGCAGTTCTTC.

In DNA, the CDR3 is TGCAGTGCTGCCCCCCTCAACAGGGTCGGAGGCTATGGCTACACCTTC. Encoded protein: CSAAPLNRVGGYGYTF. The gene calls are TRBV20-1 and TRBJ1-2, with D possibly TRBD1 on 6 matching bases. The germline V gene encodes CDR1 DFQATT and CDR2 SNEGSKA (reference sequence). Trimming pared 5 bases from V and 4 bases from J, leaving 23 bases between. The CDR3 extends over 16 amino acids.

This chain connects TRBV18 to TRBJ1-2; no clear D gene. CDR3 length: 12 residues. Deletions cut 2 bases from V and 9 bases from J, with 10 bases between. Germline loops: CDR1 KGHSH, CDR2 LQKENI. The CDR3 DNA sequence: TGTGCCAGCTCACCAAGACTGGAAAGCTACACCTTC. Protein: CASSPRLESYTF.

The chain links TRBV4-1 to TRBJ2-1, with 9 bases identical to TRBD1. The germline V gene has CDR1 MGHRA and CDR2 YSYEKL. V lost 3 bases to trimming and J lost 7 bases; unmatched junction nucleotides: 10. This CDR3 has 16 amino acids. CDR3 sequence reads: CASSQGGTGRRNEQFF. CDR3 nucleotides: TGCGCCAGCAGCCAGGGTGGGACAGGGAGGAGAAATGAGCAGTTCTTC.

The V call is TRBV20-1, the J call TRBJ2-5; 7 nucleotides align to TRBD2. CDR1 DFQATT and CDR2 SNEGSKA come from the germline V gene (reference sequence). The length of the CDR3 is 12 residues. The CDR3 nucleotides are TGCAGCCTCCTAGCGGTCCAGGAGACCCAGTACTTC. It codes for CSLLAVQETQYF.

V usage is TRBV15 and J usage is TRBJ1-5; no reliable D call. The CDR3 sequence is 13 residues long. Germline CDR1 is LNHNV and CDR2 is YYDKDF (reference sequence). V lost 3 bases, J lost 3 bases, and 6 bases lay in between. CDR3 sequence reads: CATSRRDNQPQHF. CDR3 DNA: TGTGCCACCAGCAGGAGGGACAATCAGCCCCAGCATTTT.